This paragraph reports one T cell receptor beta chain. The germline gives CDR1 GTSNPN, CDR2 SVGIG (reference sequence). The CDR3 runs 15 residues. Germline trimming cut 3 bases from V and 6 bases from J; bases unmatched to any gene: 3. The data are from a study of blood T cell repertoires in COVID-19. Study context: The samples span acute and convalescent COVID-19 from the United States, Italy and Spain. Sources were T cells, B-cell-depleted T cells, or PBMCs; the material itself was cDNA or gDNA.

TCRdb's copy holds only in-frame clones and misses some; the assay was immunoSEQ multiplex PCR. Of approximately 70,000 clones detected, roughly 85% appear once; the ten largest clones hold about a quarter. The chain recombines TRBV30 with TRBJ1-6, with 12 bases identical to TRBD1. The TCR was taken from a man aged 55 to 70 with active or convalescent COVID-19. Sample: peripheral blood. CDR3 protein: CAWRPGQGANSPLHF. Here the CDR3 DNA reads TGTGCCTGGAGGCCGGGACAGGGGGCTAATTCACCCCTCCACTTT.